The entry below gives a single T cell receptor beta chain sequence along with its context. Antigen specificity is unknown. This sample was included in a study of Graves' ophthalmopathy and Graves' hyperthyroidism. Study-level points and caveats: Most expanded clonotypes from thyroid (those above 0.001 frequency) were also found in blood. Predictions made by the model for ophthalmopathy progression reached approximately 70% sensitivity and 72% to 85% specificity.

Amplified material comprised TCR beta CDR3 regions derived from RNA transcripts. Second-round multiplex PCR followed a first-round RT-PCR using HTBI primers. TCRdb re-analysed the multiplex PCR reads in MiXCR, keeping a single row per CDR3 protein. Seen here are more than 550,000 distinct CDR3 sequences, approximately 39% observed once, and the top ten hold around 3.3%. The clonotype comes from an adult man with Graves' ophthalmopathy. Sequencing was done on a sample of peripheral blood.

CDR3 sequence (DNA): TGTGCCAGCAGTGAATTAGGGATGAACACTGAAGCTTTCTTT. Residues: CASSELGMNTEAFF. This chain joins TRBV6-6 and TRBJ1-1; D is uncertain. The CDR3 covers 14 residues. CDR1 is MNHNY, CDR2 SVGAGI, per germline (reference sequence). The germline V and J ends were trimmed by 5 bases and 0 bases, with 10 bases remaining between them.